This TCR beta chain was documented in a study of blood T cell repertoires in COVID-19. Trimming left V 6 bases short and J 5 bases short, with 10 bases between. The CDR3 runs to 13 residues. Germline-derived CDR1 and CDR2 are SGHNT and YENEEA. Profiled with immunoSEQ multiplex PCR; TCRdb holds only in-frame clones, not every one. Here the sample spans roughly 100,000 clones, 80% to 95% being singletons. The chain joins TRBV11-3 to TRBJ2-2; no definite D call. This receptor was taken from a man in his late teens or twenties with COVID-19, enrolled during active disease. Sequencing was carried out using peripheral blood. This CDR3 is CASSRLRTGELFF. DNA for the CDR3: TGTGCCAGCAGTCGACTGAGGACCGGGGAGCTGTTTTTT.